Presented here are 17 T cell receptor beta chains from one specimen sequenced in a study of blood T cell repertoires in COVID-19. Here immunoSEQ multiplex PCR was the method, and the copy in TCRdb shows in-frame clones only, minus some. The sample yields 150,000 to 200,000 clones, 85% to 90% seen once. Material: peripheral blood. These receptors all come from a woman aged 55-75 years with COVID-19, enrolled during active disease.

This chain connects TRBV29-1 to TRBJ2-7, with 10 bases fitting TRBD1. The trim removed 6 bases at V and 7 bases at J, leaving 12 bases unmatched. Germline V lookup: CDR1 SQVTM, CDR2 ANQGSEA. CDR3 length: 14 residues. CDR3 nucleotide sequence: TGCAGCGTATCCGGGACAGGGGAAATGAGGGAGCAGTACTTC. Translating it yields CSVSGTGEMREQYF.

The J gene is TRBJ2-7, the V gene TRBV11-3, with 8 bases that match TRBD1. Germline V gene lookup returns CDR1 SGHNT and CDR2 YENEEA. This CDR3 comprises 14 residues. V gave up 5 bases and J gave up 5 bases; unmatched junction bases: 8. CDR3 amino acids: CASSKGQGANEQYF. The CDR3 bases are TGTGCCAGCAGCAAAGGACAGGGAGCGAACGAGCAGTACTTC.

This chain links TRBV29-1 with TRBJ2-1, with 11 bases fitting TRBD2. This CDR3 region has 18 residues. Germline trimming cut 0 bases from V and 5 bases from J; bases unmatched to any gene: 12. Germline V gives CDR1 SQVTM, CDR2 ANQGSEA. The CDR3 spells CSVEDGSKLAGVNNEQFF. The CDR3 DNA follows: TGCAGCGTTGAAGATGGTTCGAAACTAGCGGGAGTTAACAATGAGCAGTTCTTC.

The J gene is TRBJ2-1, the V gene TRBV5-1; D might be TRBD2 (6 bases). Germline V gene sequence: CDR1 SGHRS, CDR2 YFSETQ. Trimming pared 0 bases from V and 4 bases from J, leaving 11 bases between. The CDR3 totals 15 residues. CDR3 region: CASSLVGGQYNEQFF. CDR3 coding DNA: TGCGCCAGCAGCTTGGTCGGAGGGCAGTACAATGAGCAGTTCTTC. The whole variable domain, filled in from reference TRBV5-1 and TRBJ2-1, reads KAGVTQTPRYLIKTRGQQVTLSCSPISGHRSVSWYQQTPGQGLQFLFEYFSETQRNKGNFPGRFSGRQFSNSRSEMNVSTLELGDSALYLCASSLVGGQYNEQFFGPGTRLTVL.

V usage is TRBV29-1 and J usage is TRBJ1-1; a possible D gene is TRBD1 (5 bases). CDR1 is SQVTM and CDR2 is ANQGSEA in the germline V gene. The V end lost 7 bases, the J end lost 7 bases, and 10 bases lay between the germline ends. This CDR3 is 10 amino acids long. Here the CDR3 reads CSGGTGEAFF. DNA for the CDR3: TGCAGCGGCGGGACTGGTGAAGCTTTCTTT. Combining the CDR3 with reference TRBV29-1 and TRBJ1-1 gives the whole variable domain SAVISQKPSRDICQRGTSLTIQCQVDSQVTMMFWYRQQPGQSLTLIATANQGSEATYESGFVIDKFPISRPNLTFSTLTVSNMSPEDSSIYLCSGGTGEAFFGQGTRLTVV.

The chain is built from TRBV28 and TRBJ2-1; D is possibly TRBD2 (6 bases). The V end was cut by 4 bases, the J end by 6 bases, with 10 bases between. This CDR3 comprises 13 residues. Germline loops: CDR1 MDHEN, CDR2 SYDVKM. The CDR3 bases are TGTGCCAGCAGTTACACGACTAGCAATGAGCAGTTCTTC. Its translation is CASSYTTSNEQFF. Full variable domain (outside the CDR3, taken from reference TRBV28 and TRBJ2-1): DVKVTQSSRYLVKRTGEKVFLECVQDMDHENMFWYRQDPGLGLRLIYFSYDVKMKEKGDIPEGYSVSREKKERFSLILESASTNQTSMYLCASSYTTSNEQFFGPGTRLTVL.

The V call is TRBV2, the J call TRBJ2-1; possible D gene TRBD2, 6 bases. CDR3 size: 14 residues. Germline-derived CDR1 and CDR2 are SNHLY and FYNNEI. Between the trimmed V and J ends, which lost 9 bases and 4 bases, there was a span of 16 bases. The CDR3 DNA reads TGTGCCAGTGCGGGATCATCCCTTTACAATGAGCAGTTCTTC. Protein sequence: CASAGSSLYNEQFF.

V is TRBV5-1 and J is TRBJ2-7; 7 nucleotides agree with TRBD1. This CDR3 is built from 15 residues. Trimming took 2 bases from V and 0 from J; bases not matched to a gene: 5. The germline V gene encodes CDR1 SGHRS and CDR2 YFSETQ. CDR3 loop: CASSLGHRGSYEQYF. CDR3 DNA sequence: TGCGCCAGCAGCTTAGGGCACAGGGGCTCCTACGAGCAGTACTTC.

V gene TRBV18 combines with J gene TRBJ2-7, with D possibly being TRBD2 (7 bases). Trimming shortened V by 0 bases and J by 3 bases, and 9 bases separated the two germline ends. The germline CDR1 and CDR2 sequences are KGHSH and LQKENI. This CDR3 contains 14 residues. The DNA for the CDR3 is TGTGCCAGCTCACCACCAGGGGGGGTCTACGAGCAGTACTTC. Translating it yields CASSPPGGVYEQYF.

This clone occurred once. V usage is TRBV28 and J usage is TRBJ1-5, with a tentative D call TRBD1 (5 bases). The CDR3 covers 15 residues. Germline loops: CDR1 MDHEN, CDR2 SYDVKM. Trimming took off 2 bases at V and 7 bases at J, with 15 bases between the two ends. In DNA form, the CDR3 reads TGTGCCAGCAGTTTAACGGGTCAGGGCAGGCAGCCCCAGCATTTT. It encodes CASSLTGQGRQPQHF. Looking up the rest from reference TRBV28 and TRBJ1-5 gives the full variable domain: DVKVTQSSRYLVKRTGEKVFLECVQDMDHENMFWYRQDPGLGLRLIYFSYDVKMKEKGDIPEGYSVSREKKERFSLILESASTNQTSMYLCASSLTGQGRQPQHFGDGTRLSIL.

This clone was picked up a small number of times. The CDR3 DNA reads TGTGCCAGCCAGGGACTAACCCTCGAGCAGTTCTTC. Protein product: CASQGLTLEQFF. This chain uses TRBV2 with TRBJ2-1, with 7 bases identical to TRBD2. Germline-derived CDR1 and CDR2 are SNHLY and FYNNEI. The CDR3 loop spans 12 amino acids. The V segment lost 8 bases and the J segment 10 bases; nucleotides outside the gene matches: 8. The full variable domain, completed using reference TRBV2 and TRBJ2-1, is EPEVTQTPSHQVTQMGQEVILRCVPISNHLYFYWYRQILGQKVEFLVSFYNNEISEKSEIFDDQFSVERPDGSNFTLKIRSTKLEDSAMYFCASQGLTLEQFFGPGTRLTVL.

Note on this clone: At one of its ends the junction is not consistent with the germline gene, which may arise from a read error. The chain uses TRBV7-2 and TRBJ2-7; TRBD2 agrees at 10 bases. Germline CDR1 and CDR2: SGHTA and FQGNSA. The CDR3 has 13 residues. The CDR3 nucleotides are TGTGCCAGCAGCCTAGCGGGAGAAGGCGAGCAGTACTTC. It specifies CASSLAGEGEQYF.

DNA for the CDR3: TGTGCCAGCATGGGGGACAGGGGGCTAGCGGAGTTCACCGGGGAGCTGTTTTTT. Protein sequence: CASMGDRGLAEFTGELFF. The chain is built from TRBV13 and TRBJ2-2; 12 bases are a match to TRBD1. Germline CDR1 is PRHDT and CDR2 is FYEKMQ (reference sequence). The CDR3 is made up of 18 amino acids. V lost 7 bases, J lost 4 bases, and 13 bases stayed unmatched.

The V gene is TRBV7-9, the J gene TRBJ1-2; 7 bases match TRBD1. V lost 1 base to trimming and J lost 8 bases; unmatched junction nucleotides: 10. This CDR3 is built from 15 residues. Germline assignment: CDR1 SEHNR and CDR2 FQNEAQ (reference sequence). Written as DNA, the CDR3 is TGTGCCAGCAGCTTAGGGGCCAGACAGGGTGTGGGCTACACCTTC. This codes for CASSLGARQGVGYTF.

CDR3 loop: CASSPGLQRNQPQHF. The CDR3 DNA reads TGTGCCAGCAGCCCTGGACTGCAAAGAAATCAGCCCCAGCATTTT. The chain carries TRBV5-6 and TRBJ1-5; D call uncertain. Trimming cost V 4 bases and J 4 bases, with 15 bases left between them. The CDR3 runs to 15 residues. The germline gives CDR1 SGHDT, CDR2 YYEEEE.

This clone was seen more than once but under ten times. CDR3 protein: CASSLLGGRSTEAFF. CDR3 sequence (DNA): TGCGCCAGCAGCCTCTTAGGGGGCAGGAGCACTGAAGCTTTCTTT. The chain couples TRBV5-1 to TRBJ1-1, with 7 positions matching TRBD1. This CDR3 is 15 amino acids long. V trimming: 4 bases; J trimming: 4 bases; junction bases outside the gene matches: 10. Germline values: CDR1 SGHRS, CDR2 YFSETQ.

The gene calls are TRBV5-1 and TRBJ1-1; TRBD1 agrees at 9 bases. The V segment lost 7 bases and the J segment 2 bases; nucleotides outside the gene matches: 6. The CDR3 has 14 amino acids. Germline V gene lookup returns CDR1 SGHRS and CDR2 YFSETQ. CDR3: CASGWTGVNTEAFF. DNA for the CDR3: TGCGCCAGCGGATGGACAGGGGTTAACACTGAAGCTTTCTTT.